This T cell receptor (beta chain) was captured in a study of blood T cell repertoires in COVID-19. The assay was immunoSEQ multiplex PCR, and TCRdb's table has in-frame clones only and misses some. This sample has 100,000 to 150,000 clones, with around 86% found just once. CDR3 length: 15 amino acids. Germline lookup yields CDR1 SGDLS and CDR2 YYNGEE. The ends were cut back, 0 bases at V and 8 bases at J, with 15 bases in the middle. The chain is built from TRBV9 and TRBJ2-1; possibly TRBD2 for D (6 bases). What was sequenced was peripheral blood. This receptor was obtained from a human donor in a cohort sampled during active COVID-19. The CDR3 is CASSVELGLAHEQFF. The CDR3 nucleotides read TGTGCCAGCAGCGTAGAATTAGGGCTAGCGCATGAGCAGTTCTTC.